What follows are 14 T cell receptor beta chains derived from one specimen sequenced in a study of T cells in Graves' hyperthyroidism and ophthalmopathy. What was amplified from RNA transcripts were TCR beta CDR3 regions. During a first-round RT-PCR of the TCR CDR3, the HTBI primer set was used. TCRdb fed the multiplex PCR reads into MiXCR, producing one record per CDR3 protein. The table lists around 520,000 distinct CDR3 sequences, approximately 15% of them singletons. Material: blood. The receptors stem from a woman between 40 and 50 years old with Graves' hyperthyroidism.

The chain is built from TRBV27 and TRBJ1-5; D remains unclear. The CDR3 contains 15 residues. Germline V gives CDR1 MNHEY, CDR2 SMNVEV (reference sequence). Trimming removed 3 bases at V and 2 bases at J, with 11 bases between. The CDR3, as DNA: TGTGCCAGCAGTTTCGGTGGCGGGGGCAATCAGCCCCAGCATTTT. It encodes CASSFGGGGNQPQHF.

V gene TRBV2 combines with J gene TRBJ2-1, with TRBD1 matching 10 bases. Trimming removed 4 bases from V and 8 bases from J; junction bases left unmatched: 11. The CDR3 length is 16 residues. Germline V gives CDR1 SNHLY, CDR2 FYNNEI. The CDR3: CASSGMGQGLQDEQFF. Here the CDR3 DNA reads TGTGCCAGCAGTGGTATGGGACAGGGGCTCCAGGATGAGCAGTTCTTC.

V usage is TRBV12-3 or TRBV12-4 and J usage is TRBJ2-5; D may be TRBD1 or TRBD2 (5 bases each). CDR3 length: 13 residues. Deletions cut 5 bases from V and 9 bases from J, with 16 bases between. The CDR3 spells CASSAGTPRPQYF. For the CDR3, the DNA is TGTGCCAGCAGTGCCGGGACCCCCAGGCCCCAGTACTTC.

This clonotype was seen more than once but under ten times. The chain carries TRBV3-1 and TRBJ1-1, with D perhaps TRBD1 (6 bases). This CDR3 is built from 15 residues. From germline, CDR1 is LGHDT and CDR2 YNNKEL (reference sequence). V lost 3 bases and J lost 7, with 18 bases in between. CDR3 DNA: TGTGCCAGCAGCCACACATCTCAGGGGTCTGTTGAAGCTTTCTTT. It yields the protein CASSHTSQGSVEAFF. Supplemented by reference TRBV3-1 and TRBJ1-1, the full variable domain reads DTAVSQTPKYLVTQMGNDKSIKCEQNLGHDTMYWYKQDSKKFLKIMFSYNNKELIINETVPNRFSPKSPDKAHLNLHINSLELGDSAVYFCASSHTSQGSVEAFFGQGTRLTVV.

This clonotype was seen repeatedly, ten times or more. The chain links TRBV27 to TRBJ2-5; D gene unclear. The germline V gene encodes CDR1 MNHEY and CDR2 SMNVEV (reference sequence). The V gene lost 2 bases and the J gene lost 5 bases, with 15 bases spanning the gap. There are 15 residues in the CDR3. CDR3 protein: CASSLRIHPSETQYF. Written as DNA, the CDR3 is TGTGCCAGCAGTTTAAGGATACATCCCTCGGAGACCCAGTACTTC.

This clonotype has a handful of counts. The V call is TRBV20-1, the J call TRBJ2-2, with D perhaps assigned TRBD1 or TRBD2 (5 bases each). Trimming pared 0 bases from V and 1 base from J, leaving 12 bases between. This CDR3 spans 16 amino acids. Germline assignment: CDR1 DFQATT and CDR2 SNEGSKA (reference sequence). The CDR3 here is CSARDRWGMNTGELFF. In DNA form, the CDR3 reads TGCAGTGCTAGAGATCGGTGGGGGATGAACACCGGGGAGCTGTTTTTT.

The table lists this clonotype with many counts. The rearrangement uses TRBV27 and TRBJ1-4; a possible D gene is TRBD1 (5 bases). The CDR3 runs to 15 residues. Trimming stripped 2 bases from V and 8 bases from J, with 15 bases between. The germline gives CDR1 MNHEY, CDR2 SMNVEV (reference sequence). CDR3 protein: CASSLGGDAGEKLFF. The DNA of the CDR3 is TGTGCCAGCAGTTTAGGGGGGGATGCTGGAGAAAAACTGTTTTTT.

This clonotype showed up many times. CDR3 loop: CSARPAGVFQPQHF. CDR3 nucleotides: TGCAGTGCTAGACCCGCAGGGGTATTTCAGCCCCAGCATTTT. The chain recombines TRBV20-1 with TRBJ1-5; D is possibly TRBD1 (6 bases). V was pared by 2 bases and J by 6 bases, with 14 bases between. The germline CDR1 and CDR2 sequences are DFQATT and SNEGSKA (reference sequence). The CDR3 spans 14 residues.

In its sample, this clonotype was seen many times. The chain joins TRBV28 to TRBJ2-1, with 7 bases that match TRBD1. The V gene end was trimmed by 7 bases and the J gene end by 9 bases; junction bases not matched to a gene: 6. CDR3 length: 12 amino acids. Per germline, CDR1 MDHEN and CDR2 SYDVKM. CDR3 DNA sequence: TGTGCCAGCATGACAGGGAGCTCTGAGCAGTTCTTC. Protein sequence: CASMTGSSEQFF.

This clonotype was seen at least ten times. V gene TRBV6-2 or TRBV6-3 combines with J gene TRBJ2-5; 7 bases are shared with TRBD1. The germline CDR1 and CDR2 sequences are MNHEY and SVGEGT. The length of the CDR3 is 14 residues. V gave up 4 bases and J gave up 0 bases; unmatched junction bases: 2. This chain's CDR3 is CASSWGQNQETQYF. CDR3 in DNA: TGTGCCAGCAGTTGGGGACAGAACCAAGAGACCCAGTACTTC.

This clonotype was observed many times. The V and J genes are TRBV28 and TRBJ2-3; possible D gene TRBD1, 5 bases. The germline V gene has CDR1 MDHEN and CDR2 SYDVKM. The CDR3 spans 14 residues. V was cut by 4 bases and J by 2 bases, with 10 bases left in between. The chain's CDR3 is CASSYRYYTDTQYF. CDR3 nucleotides: TGTGCCAGCAGTTACAGGTATTACACAGATACGCAGTATTTT.

This clonotype was recorded at least ten times. The chain recombines TRBV7-2 with TRBJ2-1; D not resolved. The CDR3 has 13 amino acids. The V gene's germline CDR1 is SGHTA and CDR2 FQGNSA. V dropped 5 bases and J dropped 2 bases, with 7 bases sitting between them. DNA of the CDR3: TGTGCCAGCAGCACCCAGGCCTACAATGAGCAGTTCTTC. Translated, it gives CASSTQAYNEQFF.

This clonotype was counted ten times or more. CDR3 nucleotides: TGTGCCAGCAGTCCGGGACAGGGCGTTGTTGAGCAGTACTTC. Translation gives CASSPGQGVVEQYF. V is TRBV6-1 and J is TRBJ2-7; 9 bases agree with TRBD1. The CDR3 length is 14 residues. Germline loops: CDR1 MNHNS, CDR2 SASEGT. Losses at the gene ends were 5 bases for V and 7 bases for J; bases not matched to a gene: 9.

This clonotype showed up many times. The V gene is TRBV3-1, the J gene TRBJ2-7; 12 positions agree with TRBD2. Germline CDR1 reads LGHDT; CDR2 reads YNNKEL (reference sequence). V lost 4 bases and J lost 8; bases outside the gene matches: 6. The CDR3 runs 14 residues. DNA of the CDR3: TGTGCCAGCAGCCCACGTACTAGCGGGAGGAAGCAGTACTTC. Its translation: CASSPRTSGRKQYF.